The present entry profiles one TCR beta chain with its context. These data are taken from a study of blood T cell repertoires in COVID-19. Study background: Collection of acute and convalescent COVID-19 samples took place in the United States, Italy and Spain.

Clones were sequenced by immunoSEQ multiplex PCR, and TCRdb holds only the in-frame ones, with some missing. The table lists some 59,000 clones, 75% to 85% of them singletons. V dropped 3 bases and J dropped 4; count of bases not matched to a gene: 3. Germline V lookup: CDR1 MDHEN, CDR2 SYDVKM. This CDR3 has 15 amino acids. Sequenced sample: peripheral blood. This chain connects TRBV28 to TRBJ1-4, with 9 bases identical to TRBD1. This TCR came from an older woman with acute or convalescent COVID-19. As DNA, the CDR3 is TGTGCCAGCAGTTTCTCGGGACAGGGTAATGAAAAACTGTTTTTT. This codes for CASSFSGQGNEKLFF.